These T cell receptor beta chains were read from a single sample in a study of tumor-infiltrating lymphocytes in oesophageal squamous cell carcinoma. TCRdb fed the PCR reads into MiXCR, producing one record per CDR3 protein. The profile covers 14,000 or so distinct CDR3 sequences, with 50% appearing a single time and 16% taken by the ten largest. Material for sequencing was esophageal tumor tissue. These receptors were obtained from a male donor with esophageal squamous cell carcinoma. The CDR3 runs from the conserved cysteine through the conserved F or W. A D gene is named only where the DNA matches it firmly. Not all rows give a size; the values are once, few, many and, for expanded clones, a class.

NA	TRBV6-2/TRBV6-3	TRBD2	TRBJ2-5	CASSVAGVADTQYF	TGTGCCAGCAGTGTAGCGGGAGTGGCAGATACGCAGTACTTC
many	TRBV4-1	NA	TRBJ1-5	CASRHDSNQPQHF	TGCGCCAGCAGGCATGATTCTAATCAGCCCCAGCATTTT
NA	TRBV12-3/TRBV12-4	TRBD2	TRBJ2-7	CASSLRGVHEQYF	TGTGCCAGCAGTTTACGGGGGGTCCATGAGCAGTACTTC
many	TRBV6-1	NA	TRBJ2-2	CATLGEGRGAGELFF	TGTGCCACCCTTGGTGAGGGGCGAGGCGCCGGGGAGCTGTTTTTT
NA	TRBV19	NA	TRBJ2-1	CASSIAGLNEQFF	TGTGCCAGTAGTATAGCGGGTTTGAATGAGCAGTTCTTC
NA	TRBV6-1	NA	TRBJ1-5	CASSEFVSGVNRPQHF	TGTGCCAGCAGTGAGTTTGTTTCAGGGGTCAATCGGCCCCAGCATTTT
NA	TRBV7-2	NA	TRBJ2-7	CASSLMGPSYNEQYF	TGTGCCAGCAGCTTAATGGGGCCGTCCTACAATGAGCAGTACTTC
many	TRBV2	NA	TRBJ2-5	CASSTNKGHQETQYF	TGTGCCAGCAGTACCAACAAAGGACACCAAGAGACCCAGTACTTC
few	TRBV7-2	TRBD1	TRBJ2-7	CASSQQGASVAEQYF	TGTGCCAGCAGCCAACAGGGGGCCAGTGTGGCCGAGCAGTACTTC
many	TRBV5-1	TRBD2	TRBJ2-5	CASSLVPGGEETQYF	TGCGCCAGCAGCTTGGTCCCGGGAGGGGAAGAGACCCAGTACTTC
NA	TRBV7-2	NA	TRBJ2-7	CASSSHRASYEQYF	TGTGCCAGCAGCTCTCACAGGGCGTCCTACGAGCAGTACTTC
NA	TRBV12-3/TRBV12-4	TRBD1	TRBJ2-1	CASRPTGAYNEQFF	TGTGCCAGCAGACCGACAGGGGCCTACAATGAGCAGTTCTTC
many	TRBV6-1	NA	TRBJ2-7	CASSRGTSYEQYF	TGTGCCAGCAGCAGGGGAACCTCCTACGAGCAGTACTTC
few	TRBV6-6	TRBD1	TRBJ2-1	CASSYLGTGTNEQFF	TGTGCCAGCAGTTACTTGGGGACAGGAACTAATGAGCAGTTCTTC
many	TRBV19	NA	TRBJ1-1	CASTRRTSGTEAFF	TGTGCCAGTACCAGACGGACGTCGGGGACTGAAGCTTTCTTT
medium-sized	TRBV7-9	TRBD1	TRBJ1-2	CASSSHIPGQGRNGYTF	TGTGCCAGCAGCTCACATATACCCGGACAGGGGAGGAATGGCTACACCTTC
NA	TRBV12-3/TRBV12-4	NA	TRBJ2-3	CASSSEGRGADTQYF	TGTGCCAGCAGTTCTGAGGGAAGGGGCGCAGATACGCAGTATTTT
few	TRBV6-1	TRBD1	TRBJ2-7	CASSEIMTGGLYEQYF	TGTGCCAGCAGTGAAATAATGACAGGGGGCTTGTACGAGCAGTACTTC
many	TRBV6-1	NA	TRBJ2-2	CAARADTGELFF	TGTGCGGCCCGAGCGGACACCGGGGAGCTGTTTTTT
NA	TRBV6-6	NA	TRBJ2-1	CASSYSSRRDNEQFF	TGTGCCAGCAGTTACTCGAGCAGGAGAGACAATGAGCAGTTCTTC
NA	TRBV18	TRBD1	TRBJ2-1	CASSFSTGNNEQFF	TGTGCCAGCTCATTCTCGACAGGGAACAATGAGCAGTTCTTC
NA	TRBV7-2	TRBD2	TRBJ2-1	CASSGQAGGVDTQFF	TGTGCCAGCAGCGGACAAGCGGGAGGAGTAGATACGCAGTTCTTC
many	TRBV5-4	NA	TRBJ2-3	CASSFRDGDTQYF	TGTGCCAGCAGCTTCCGCGATGGAGATACGCAGTATTTT
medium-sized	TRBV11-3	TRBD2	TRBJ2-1	CASSLRASGIFNEQFF	TGTGCCAGCAGCTTAAGAGCTAGCGGGATTTTCAATGAGCAGTTCTTC
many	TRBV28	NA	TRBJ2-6	CASSLGSSGANVLTF	TGTGCCAGCAGTTTAGGAAGCTCTGGGGCCAACGTCCTGACTTTC
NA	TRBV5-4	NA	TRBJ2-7	CASSLDPGSSYEQYF	TGCGCCAGCAGCTTGGACCCGGGTAGCTCCTACGAGCAGTACTTC
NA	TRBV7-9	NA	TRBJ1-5	CASSTSGGFQPQHF	TGTGCCAGCAGCACTTCGGGGGGTTTTCAGCCCCAGCATTTT
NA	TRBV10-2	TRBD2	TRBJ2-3	CASRRTSGLGDTQYF	TGCGCCAGCAGAAGGACTAGCGGGCTCGGAGATACGCAGTATTTT
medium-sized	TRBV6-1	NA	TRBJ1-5	CASTVDSSDQPQHF	TGTGCCAGCACGGTAGACAGCTCGGATCAGCCCCAGCATTTT
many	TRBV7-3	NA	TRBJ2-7	CASSSSEIGSPAEQYF	TGTGCCAGCAGCTCGTCTGAGATCGGGAGCCCGGCCGAGCAGTACTTC
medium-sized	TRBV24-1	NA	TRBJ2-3	CATSDSITDTQYF	TGTGCCACCAGTGATTCCATCACAGATACGCAGTATTTT
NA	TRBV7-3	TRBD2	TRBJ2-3	CASSKLAGGPVDTQYF	TGTGCCAGCAGCAAACTAGCGGGAGGGCCAGTAGATACGCAGTATTTT
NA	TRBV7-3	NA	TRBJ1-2	CASSLGGGNGYTF	TGTGCCAGCAGCTTAGGGGGCGGAAATGGCTACACCTTC
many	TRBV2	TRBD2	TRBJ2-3	CASSERAGAPDTQYF	TGTGCCAGCAGTGAAAGAGCGGGAGCTCCAGATACGCAGTATTTT
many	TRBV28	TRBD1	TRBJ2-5	CASRQGQGYQETQYF	TGTGCCAGCAGACAAGGACAGGGCTACCAAGAGACCCAGTACTTC
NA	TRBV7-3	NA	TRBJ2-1	CASSLIGTSEQFF	TGTGCCAGCAGCTTAATAGGCACTAGTGAGCAGTTCTTC
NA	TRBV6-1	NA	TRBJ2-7	CASGTVFRSYEQYF	TGTGCCAGCGGTACAGTGTTCCGTTCCTACGAGCAGTACTTC
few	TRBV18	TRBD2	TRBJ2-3	CASSPGTSGSGDTQYF	TGTGCCAGCTCACCCGGGACTAGCGGGAGCGGGGATACGCAGTATTTT
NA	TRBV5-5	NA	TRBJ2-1	CASSLEGIDEQFF	TGTGCCAGCAGCTTGGAGGGGATCGATGAGCAGTTCTTC
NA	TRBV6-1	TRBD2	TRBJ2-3	CASTPGGSGTTDTQYF	TGTGCCAGCACCCCCGGGGGTAGCGGGACCACAGATACGCAGTATTTT